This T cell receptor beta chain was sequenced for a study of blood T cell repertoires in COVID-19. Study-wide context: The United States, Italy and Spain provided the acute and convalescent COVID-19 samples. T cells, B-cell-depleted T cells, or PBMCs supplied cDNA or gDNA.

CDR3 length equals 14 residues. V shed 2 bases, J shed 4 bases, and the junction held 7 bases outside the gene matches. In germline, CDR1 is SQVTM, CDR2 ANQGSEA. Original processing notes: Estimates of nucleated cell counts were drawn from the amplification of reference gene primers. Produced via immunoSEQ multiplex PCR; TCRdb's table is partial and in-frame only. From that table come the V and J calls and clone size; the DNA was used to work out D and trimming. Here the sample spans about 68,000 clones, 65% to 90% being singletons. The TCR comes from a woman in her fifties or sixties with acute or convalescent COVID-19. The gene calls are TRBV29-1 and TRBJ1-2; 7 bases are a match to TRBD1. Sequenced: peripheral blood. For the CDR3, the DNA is TGCAGCGTTGAAACGGGACAGTTTCTCTATGGCTACACCTTC. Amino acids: CSVETGQFLYGYTF.